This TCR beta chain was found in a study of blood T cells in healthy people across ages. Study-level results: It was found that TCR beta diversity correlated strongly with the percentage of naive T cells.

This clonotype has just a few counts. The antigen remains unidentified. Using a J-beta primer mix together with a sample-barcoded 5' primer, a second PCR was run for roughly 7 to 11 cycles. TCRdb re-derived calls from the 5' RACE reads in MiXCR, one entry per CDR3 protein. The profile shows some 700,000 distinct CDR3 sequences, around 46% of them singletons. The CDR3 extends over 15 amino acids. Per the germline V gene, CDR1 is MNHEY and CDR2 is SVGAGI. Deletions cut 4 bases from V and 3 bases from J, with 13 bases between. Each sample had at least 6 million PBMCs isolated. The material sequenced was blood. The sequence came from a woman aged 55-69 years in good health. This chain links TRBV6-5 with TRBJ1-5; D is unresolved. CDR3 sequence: CASSSEDATNQPQHF. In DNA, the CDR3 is TGTGCCAGCAGTTCAGAGGATGCAACCAATCAGCCCCAGCATTTT.